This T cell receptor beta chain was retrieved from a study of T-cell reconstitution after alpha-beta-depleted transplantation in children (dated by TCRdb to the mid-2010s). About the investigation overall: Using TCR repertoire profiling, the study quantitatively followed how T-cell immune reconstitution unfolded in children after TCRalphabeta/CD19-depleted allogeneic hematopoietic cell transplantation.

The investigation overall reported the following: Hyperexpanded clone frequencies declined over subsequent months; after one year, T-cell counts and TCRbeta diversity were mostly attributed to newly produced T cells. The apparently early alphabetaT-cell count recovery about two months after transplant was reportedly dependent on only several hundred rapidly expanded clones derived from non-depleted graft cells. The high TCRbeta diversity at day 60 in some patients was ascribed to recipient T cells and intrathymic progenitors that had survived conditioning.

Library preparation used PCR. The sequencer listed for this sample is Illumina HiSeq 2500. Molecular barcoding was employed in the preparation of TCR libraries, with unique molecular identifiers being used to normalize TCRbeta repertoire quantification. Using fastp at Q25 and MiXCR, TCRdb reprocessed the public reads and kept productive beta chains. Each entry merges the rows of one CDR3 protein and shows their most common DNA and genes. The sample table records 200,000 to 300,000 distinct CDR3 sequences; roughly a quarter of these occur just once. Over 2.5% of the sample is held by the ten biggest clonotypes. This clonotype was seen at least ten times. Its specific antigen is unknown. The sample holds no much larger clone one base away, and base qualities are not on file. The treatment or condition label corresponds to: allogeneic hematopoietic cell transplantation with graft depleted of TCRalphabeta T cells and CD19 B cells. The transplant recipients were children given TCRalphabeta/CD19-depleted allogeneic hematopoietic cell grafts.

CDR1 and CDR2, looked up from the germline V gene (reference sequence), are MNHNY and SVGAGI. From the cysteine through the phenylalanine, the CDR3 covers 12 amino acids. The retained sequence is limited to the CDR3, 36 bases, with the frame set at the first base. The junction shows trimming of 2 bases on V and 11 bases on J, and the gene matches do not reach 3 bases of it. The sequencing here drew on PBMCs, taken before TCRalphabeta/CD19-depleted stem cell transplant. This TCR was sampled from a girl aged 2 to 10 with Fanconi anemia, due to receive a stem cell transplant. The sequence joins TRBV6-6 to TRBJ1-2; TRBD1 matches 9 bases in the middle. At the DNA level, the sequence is TGTGCCAGCAGTTACAGACAGGGGGAATACACCTTC. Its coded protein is CASSYRQGEYTF.